This T cell receptor (beta chain) is from a study of T cells in Graves' hyperthyroidism and ophthalmopathy (dated by TCRdb to between 2018 and 2020). Some background on the complete study: TCR V-J signatures able to tell the groups apart were searched for in a discovery cohort of around 95 patients, of whom over 40 had Graves' ophthalmopathy and roughly 59 had stable Graves' hyperthyroidism. For training and testing, the 100 or so patients in the discovery cohort were randomly divided in a 7:3 ratio. In roughly six Graves' hyperthyroidism patients, the study also compared T-cell repertoires from thyroid tissue with T-cell repertoires from blood. After blood sampling, hyperthyroidism patients were treated with methimazole at a starting dose of 30 mg daily, and ophthalmopathy patients were treated with high-dose intravenous methylprednisolone. The paper describes TCR Vbeta CDR3 sequencing of 120 to 150 peripheral blood samples, made up of roughly 45 ophthalmopathy patients, 70 to 75 hyperthyroidism patients and 17 progressor patients. Prospective prediction of ophthalmopathy was tested in an independent validation cohort of approximately 19 hyperthyroidism patients and around 16 patients who later progressed to ophthalmopathy.

The TCR beta CDR3 regions were amplified from the RNA transcripts. For the first round of RT-PCR on the TCR CDR3, the HTBI primer set was used together with the Qiagen OneStep RT-PCR kit. The libraries were constructed in a second round of multiplex PCR and then size-selected and purified. Paired-end sequencing of the libraries was performed with 100 bp reads on an Illumina HiSeq2000. The source study handled its data this way. SOAPnuke was used to process the raw data, throwing out any read that contained adapters or uncalled bases, had a mean Phred below 15, or lacked an exact constant-primer or identifier match. High-quality paired reads were merged using COPE v1.2.5, and each unique nucleotide sequence was defined as a clonotype. Clonotypes were aligned to IMGT TRBV, TRBD and TRBJ reference segments using MiTCR v1.1. The analysis included only V-J combinations with a frequency above 0.0001, which together covered around 99% of the repertoires. A TCS score was defined as the ratio of F50 (clonal expansion) to E x V (chaos), with BLOSUM62-based TCRdist applied between CDR3 peptides within each V-J. Welch's t-statistics and random forest reduced approximately 520 V-J features to 10 to 15, which were used in a naive Bayes classifier (R e1071). Thyroid-blood repertoire similarity was quantified with the Morisita-Horn index. The raw public data were reprocessed by TCRdb itself: fastp quality trimming at Q25, MiXCR clonotype calling, in-frame beta chains only. Every CDR3 protein is listed once, alongside the most common genes and DNA of its rows. TCRdb, not the authors, supplied the V and J calls. Counted in this sample were about 610,000 distinct CDR3 sequences; roughly 50% of them appeared once. The ten largest clones represent around 8% of the sample.

At least ten counts were recorded for this clonotype. No antigen is known for it. The input lacks base qualities; no much larger clone sits a single base away. A patient counted as having stable Graves' hyperthyroidism if no progression to ophthalmopathy occurred over 18 months of follow-up. The hyperthyroidism patients were between 18 and 65 years old and newly diagnosed, with a disease duration of less than 2 months. Exclusion was applied to patients with uncontrolled infections, other autoimmune diseases, pregnancy or lactation. Diagnoses were established on the basis of clinical symptoms, serum thyroxine and TRAb, thyroid ultrasound, and orbital computed tomography. Total RNA was extracted with Trizol reagent, and quality was checked on an Agilent 2100 Bioanalyzer. Its CDR3 holds 15 amino acids, cysteine through phenylalanine. Only CDR3 DNA is held: 45 bases, read in frame from base 1. Ends trimmed: V by 5 bases, J by 8 bases; bases unmatched to a gene: 9. CDR1 SGHTA and CDR2 FQGNSA were looked up in the germline V gene.

Summary of the overall study and its limitations: In validation, the model predicted progression to ophthalmopathy with 60% to 71% sensitivity and 72% to 85% specificity, a median of approximately 6.7 months before onset. In cross-validation, a model built on a 13 V-J signature told ophthalmopathy apart from stable hyperthyroidism with approximately 90% sensitivity and about 81% specificity, and in testing the same model reached 80%/75%. Sample size was not statistically predetermined, and blinding of investigators to group allocation was not performed. Most expanded thyroid clonotypes (frequency above 0.001) were also detected in blood, suggesting blood repertoires may reflect thyroid immune responses.

Recombination connected TRBV7-2 to TRBJ2-1, with 10 middle bases fitting TRBD2. Sequencing used peripheral blood or thyroid tissue (not recorded which). This TCR derives from a woman younger than 35 with Graves' hyperthyroidism. The CDR3 protein is CASSLSAGGPYEQFF. The sequence in DNA is TGTGCCAGCAGCCTCTCAGCGGGAGGGCCGTATGAGCAGTTCTTC. Here the CDR3 is joined to the reference TRBV7-2 and TRBJ2-1 genes, and the full variable domain is: GAGVSQSPSNKVTEKGKDVELRCDPISGHTALYWYRQSLGQGLEFLIYFQGNSAPDKSGLPSDRFSAERTGGSVSTLTIQRTQQEDSAVYLCASSLSAGGPYEQFFGPGTRLTVL.